Following are 24 T cell receptor beta chains from one sample sequenced in a study of T cell responses to AZD1222 COVID-19 vaccine. The assay was immunoSEQ multiplex PCR, and TCRdb's table has in-frame clones only and misses some. This table has around 58,000 clones, 89% appearing once. Material: peripheral blood, obtained 28 days after the second AZD1222 dose. Receptors were obtained from an adult who received the AZD1222 COVID-19 vaccine.

V is TRBV5-1 and J is TRBJ1-4; the match to TRBD1 covers 8 bases. The V segment lost 4 bases and the J segment 4 bases; nucleotides outside the gene matches: 6. The V gene's germline CDR1 is SGHRS and CDR2 YFSETQ. This CDR3 region has 15 residues. The CDR3 DNA reads TGCGCCAGCAGCCTAAGGACAGGGAATAATGAAAAACTGTTTTTT. Translated, it gives CASSLRTGNNEKLFF.

The chain employs TRBV19 and TRBJ2-7; no clear D gene. Between the trimmed V and J ends, which lost 3 bases and 1 base, there was a span of 13 bases. The CDR3 is made up of 15 amino acids. The germline gives CDR1 LNHDA, CDR2 SQIVND (reference sequence). This CDR3 is CASSIEPGDSYEQYF. In DNA form, the CDR3 reads TGTGCCAGTAGTATCGAACCAGGCGATTCCTACGAGCAGTACTTC.

This clone was observed once. The V call is TRBV3-1 (or the pseudogene TRBV3-2), the J call TRBJ2-2; D remains unclear. V shed 3 bases and J shed 0 bases, with 5 bases lying between them. The germline gives CDR1 LGHDT, CDR2 YNNKEL (reference sequence). CDR3 length: 14 residues. The CDR3 nucleotides read TGTGCCAGCAGCCAGGGATCGAACACCGGGGAGCTGTTTTTT. It yields the protein CASSQGSNTGELFF.

This clone was recorded once. The V gene is TRBV7-2, the J gene TRBJ2-1, with 8 bases matching TRBD2. The CDR3 extends over 16 amino acids. With V trimmed by 5 bases and J by 9 bases, 15 bases remained unmatched. CDR1 is SGHTA and CDR2 is FQGNSA in the germline V gene. DNA of the CDR3: TGTGCCAGCAGCGTAACCGGGACTAGGATGGGAGGTGAGCAGTTCTTC. This sequence encodes CASSVTGTRMGGEQFF.

V and J are TRBV19 and TRBJ2-1, with a possible D match to TRBD2 (5 bases). V was trimmed by 3 bases and J by 0 bases, leaving 15 bases between them. CDR1 and CDR2 from the germline V gene are LNHDA and SQIVND (reference sequence). CDR3 size: 17 residues. The CDR3 protein is CASSITAGGFSYNEQFF. The CDR3 region has the DNA TGTGCCAGTAGTATCACCGCCGGAGGATTCTCCTACAATGAGCAGTTCTTC.

The CDR3 DNA sequence: TGTGCCAGCAGCTTATCGGGAACCTACGAGCAGTACTTC. This gives the protein CASSLSGTYEQYF. The chain employs TRBV7-2 and TRBJ2-7; a weak D match, TRBD2 (5 bases). Deletions cut 2 bases from V and 2 bases from J, with 7 bases between. This CDR3 is 13 amino acids long. Per the germline V gene, CDR1 is SGHTA and CDR2 is FQGNSA.

The chain employs TRBV30 and TRBJ1-1; no firm D call. The germline gives CDR1 GTSNPN, CDR2 SVGIG (reference sequence). The CDR3 is 13 amino acids. V lost 0 bases to trimming and J lost 8 bases, with 13 bases between them. Written as DNA, the CDR3 is TGTGCCTGGAGTGTTTTGAGATCTCCAGAAGCTTTCTTT. This encodes CAWSVLRSPEAFF.

The chain combines TRBV2 with TRBJ2-1; 8 nucleotides agree with TRBD2. Germline lookup yields CDR1 SNHLY and CDR2 FYNNEI. J was trimmed by 9 bases and V by 0 bases; bases with no gene match: 1. This CDR3 is built from 13 residues. The CDR3, as DNA: TGTGCCAGCAGTGAAGCGCGGGGGGTTGAGCAGTTCTTC. It yields the protein CASSEARGVEQFF. The variable domain in full, completed from reference TRBV2 and TRBJ2-1, reads EPEVTQTPSHQVTQMGQEVILRCVPISNHLYFYWYRQILGQKVEFLVSFYNNEISEKSEIFDDQFSVERPDGSNFTLKIRSTKLEDSAMYFCASSEARGVEQFFGPGTRLTVL.

The chain has TRBV7-9 and TRBJ1-1, with D perhaps matching TRBD1 (5 bases). V shed 8 bases and J shed 2 bases, with 12 bases lying between them. The CDR3 is made up of 13 amino acids. Germline assignment: CDR1 SEHNR and CDR2 FQNEAQ (reference sequence). Here the CDR3 DNA reads TGTGCCAGCCAACCGGGACTCAACACTGAAGCTTTCTTT. Its protein is CASQPGLNTEAFF.

This chain uses TRBV5-4 with TRBJ2-7, with 7 bases aligning to TRBD1. V lost 0 bases to trimming and J lost 6 bases; unmatched junction nucleotides: 6. This CDR3 spans 14 amino acids. Germline V gene sequence: CDR1 SGHNT, CDR2 YYREEE (reference sequence). CDR3 in amino acids: CASSLARQGSEQYF. The CDR3, as DNA: TGTGCCAGCAGCTTGGCGAGACAGGGTAGCGAGCAGTACTTC.

This chain joins TRBV10-3 and TRBJ2-4, with TRBD2 matching over 7 bases. Germline V lookup: CDR1 ENHRY, CDR2 SYGVKD. V dropped 3 bases and J dropped 6; count of bases not matched to a gene: 8. There are 15 residues in the CDR3. CDR3 protein: CAISDPRERGNIQYF. CDR3 in DNA: TGTGCCATCAGTGATCCGCGGGAGAGAGGAAACATTCAGTACTTC.

The rearrangement uses TRBV5-1 and TRBJ1-3; D call uncertain. Between the trimmed V and J ends, which lost 4 bases and 4 bases, there was a span of 9 bases. The CDR3 sequence is 13 residues long. Germline CDR1 SGHRS, CDR2 YFSETQ. CDR3 DNA: TGCGCCAGCAGCCGAATACCCGGAAACACCATATATTTT. Translating gives CASSRIPGNTIYF.

The chain couples TRBV18 to TRBJ2-7; D assignment may be TRBD1 or TRBD2 (6 bases each). Germline assignment: CDR1 KGHSH and CDR2 LQKENI. V lost 3 bases to trimming and J lost 3 bases, with 21 bases between them. This CDR3 has 17 amino acids. The CDR3 DNA reads as TGTGCCAGCTCACCGGGAACCCCAGGGGCGGGACTCTACGAGCAGTACTTC. It yields the protein CASSPGTPGAGLYEQYF.

The J gene is TRBJ2-7, the V gene TRBV6-2 or TRBV6-3; D gene uncertain. Trimming shortened V by 0 bases and J by 3 bases, and 6 bases separated the two germline ends. This CDR3 has 13 residues. From germline, CDR1 is MNHEY and CDR2 SVGEGT. The CDR3 DNA follows: TGTGCCAGCAGTTACTCAGGTCTCTACGAGCAGTACTTC. It codes for CASSYSGLYEQYF.

The chain links TRBV5-5 to TRBJ1-5; unclear D gene. Germline V gene data show CDR1 as SGHKS and CDR2 as YYEKEE (reference sequence). V was shortened by 2 bases and J by 3 bases, with 9 bases between the two germline ends. CDR3 size: 14 residues. The CDR3: CASSFAQSNQPQHF. CDR3 coding DNA: TGTGCCAGCAGCTTTGCCCAGTCCAATCAGCCCCAGCATTTT.

V and J are TRBV9 and TRBJ2-3, with TRBD1 matching 7 bases. CDR1 is SGDLS, CDR2 YYNGEE, per germline. The CDR3 sequence is 15 residues long. V was pared by 0 bases and J by 0 bases, with 1 base of the junction left unmatched. As DNA, the CDR3 is TGTGCCAGCAGCGTAGAGGGGGCGAGCACAGATACGCAGTATTTT. Its translation is CASSVEGASTDTQYF.

The J gene is TRBJ2-7, the V gene TRBV6-5, with TRBD1 identical over 9 bases. CDR1 and CDR2 (germline): MNHEY, SVGAGI. J gave up 0 bases and V 2 bases, and 2 bases lay outside the gene matches. CDR3 length: 15 amino acids. The CDR3, as DNA: TGTGCCAGCAGTTACACAGGGGGCAGCTCCTACGAGCAGTACTTC. This codes for CASSYTGGSSYEQYF.

This chain joins TRBV5-1 and TRBJ1-4; 10 nucleotides match TRBD1. With V trimmed by 4 bases and J by 0 bases, 3 bases remained unmatched. Germline CDR1 SGHRS, CDR2 YFSETQ. This CDR3 has 16 amino acids. The CDR3 sequence is CASSEDRGTTNEKLFF. CDR3 DNA sequence: TGCGCCAGCAGCGAGGACAGGGGGACAACTAATGAAAAACTGTTTTTT.

The chain recombines TRBV5-1 with TRBJ2-3, with 14 bases aligning to TRBD2. From germline, CDR1 is SGHRS and CDR2 YFSETQ. The CDR3 sequence is 19 residues long. J was trimmed by 0 bases and V by 0 bases; bases with no gene match: 6. The CDR3 is CASSLVGLAGAGSTDTQYF. CDR3 nucleotides: TGCGCCAGCAGCTTGGTGGGACTAGCGGGAGCGGGAAGCACAGATACGCAGTATTTT.

As DNA, the CDR3 is TGTGCCAGCAGCTTAGATGTCCTTAATTCACCCCTCCACTTT. It codes for CASSLDVLNSPLHF. The chain employs TRBV7-6 and TRBJ1-6; D is unresolved. CDR3 size: 14 residues. The germline V gene encodes CDR1 SGHVS and CDR2 FNYEAQ. V was shortened by 1 base and J by 6 bases, with 7 bases between the two germline ends.

The chain recombines TRBV3-1 (or the pseudogene TRBV3-2) with TRBJ2-7, with D unclear. The germline V and J ends were trimmed by 3 bases and 5 bases, with 14 bases remaining between them. The CDR3 is 14 amino acids. Germline V gene lookup returns CDR1 LGHDT and CDR2 YNNKEL (reference sequence). CDR3 coding DNA: TGTGCCAGCAGCCATCGTAAGCCTGTCCACGAGCAGTACTTC. This sequence encodes CASSHRKPVHEQYF.

The chain uses TRBV19 and TRBJ1-1; 12 positions agree with TRBD1. The ends lost 6 bases at V and 7 bases at J; junction bases unmatched: 6. This CDR3 contains 14 residues. CDR1 and CDR2 (germline): LNHDA, SQIVND (reference sequence). CDR3 coding DNA: TGTGCCAGTAGCGGGACAGGGGGCGCGATTGAAGCTTTCTTT. This sequence encodes CASSGTGGAIEAFF.

The chain employs TRBV3-1 (or the pseudogene TRBV3-2) and TRBJ2-1; 8 bases align to TRBD1. With 3 bases clipped from V and 15 bases from J, the junction kept 13 bases outside the gene matches. Germline V gene sequence: CDR1 LGHDT, CDR2 YNNKEL (reference sequence). The CDR3 has 14 amino acids. CDR3 DNA sequence: TGTGCCAGCAGCCATGCAAGTGGACAGGGCGGTGGGTTCTTC. Its protein is CASSHASGQGGGFF.

The chain joins TRBV4-3 to TRBJ2-2, with 8 bases aligning to TRBD2. J was trimmed by 4 bases and V by 1 base; bases with no gene match: 5. Germline V lookup: CDR1 LGHNA, CDR2 YSLEER. The CDR3 loop spans 16 amino acids. The CDR3: CASSQVYGRATGELFF. In DNA form, the CDR3 reads TGCGCCAGCAGCCAAGTGTACGGGAGGGCCACCGGGGAGCTGTTTTTT.